The sequence of this T cell receptor (beta chain) was determined in a study of blood T cell repertoires in COVID-19. On the study more broadly: The samples span acute and convalescent COVID-19 from the United States, Italy and Spain. In each case, the material was cDNA or gDNA derived from T cells, B-cell-depleted T cells, or PBMCs.

CDR1 and CDR2 (germline): LNHDA, SQIVND (reference sequence). This CDR3 region has 18 residues. The V end lost 2 bases, the J end lost 2 bases, and 22 bases lay between the germline ends. Study processing details: Nucleated cell counts were estimated from reference gene primer amplification. Using immunoSEQ multiplex PCR, the repertoire was profiled, and TCRdb retains in-frame clones only, with some absent. That table furnishes V, J and clone size, whereas the DNA furnished D and trimming. The table has around 200,000 clones, roughly 84% seen once. J is TRBJ2-7 and V is TRBV19; D perhaps matches TRBD2 (5 bases). The sequencing sample was made of peripheral blood. The sequence came from a human donor with acute or convalescent COVID-19. The donor label of this sample is uncertain. CDR3 region: CASSIKRGYEGSPYEQYF. The CDR3 nucleotides are TGTGCCAGTAGTATAAAACGGGGATACGAGGGTTCTCCCTACGAGCAGTACTTC.